This passage covers 26 T cell receptor beta chains from one sample sequenced in a study of cytomegalovirus exposure and HLA in healthy donors. The study ran its PCR with 60 Vbeta and 13 Jbeta primers. TCRdb keeps only in-frame clones here, not all; method: immunoSEQ multiplex PCR. The sample has over 100,000 clones; around three quarters are singletons. Sequenced sample: PBMCs. These TCRs come from a young woman in good health and CMV-seropositive.

The V call is TRBV30, the J call TRBJ1-5; D is ambiguous. Germline loops: CDR1 GTSNPN, CDR2 SVGIG (reference sequence). The CDR3 loop spans 12 amino acids. Trimming took off 5 bases at V and 3 bases at J, with 8 bases between the two ends. In DNA, the CDR3 is TGTGCCTGGGGTGGGCCCAATCAGCCCCAGCATTTT. This translates into CAWGGPNQPQHF.

This chain uses TRBV19 with TRBJ2-1; the D gene is possibly TRBD1 (5 bases). Trimming took 1 base from V and 7 from J, leaving 8 bases between them. CDR1 is LNHDA and CDR2 is SQIVND in the germline V gene (reference sequence). This CDR3 comprises 13 residues. CDR3 nucleotide sequence: TGTGCCAGTAGTATAGTGGGGCTTAATGAGCAGTTCTTC. It is translated as CASSIVGLNEQFF.

CDR3 in DNA: TGTGCCAGCAGCCCTGGGACTGAAGAGACCCAGTACTTC. Translated: CASSPGTEETQYF. V gene TRBV4-2 combines with J gene TRBJ2-5; TRBD2 is a possible D gene (6 bases). With 4 bases removed from V and 3 bases from J, the gap between germline ends came to 9 bases. This CDR3 spans 13 amino acids. CDR1 and CDR2 (germline): LGHNA, YNFKEQ.

This clone was recorded once. CDR3 sequence reads: CASSRATSPYNEQFF. CDR3 in DNA: TGTGCCAGTAGTAGGGCGACTAGCCCCTACAATGAGCAGTTCTTC. This chain uses TRBV19 with TRBJ2-1, with 7 bases matching TRBD2. Trimming removed 4 bases from V and 2 bases from J; junction bases left unmatched: 5. The germline gives CDR1 LNHDA, CDR2 SQIVND (reference sequence). The CDR3 is 15 residues long.

The chain employs TRBV6-1 and TRBJ1-2; 7 positions agree with TRBD1. Germline V gene lookup returns CDR1 MNHNS and CDR2 SASEGT. The J segment lost 8 bases and the V segment lost 0 bases, leaving 9 bases of the junction unmatched. The CDR3 is 15 residues long. The CDR3: CASSEAGGQRSGYTF. The CDR3, as DNA: TGTGCCAGCAGTGAAGCTGGGGGACAGCGGAGCGGCTACACCTTC.

The J gene is TRBJ2-5, the V gene TRBV18; a weak D match, TRBD2 (5 bases). There are 13 residues in the CDR3. The germline V gene has CDR1 KGHSH and CDR2 LQKENI. V lost 3 bases, J lost 2 bases, and 7 bases lay in between. The CDR3 region has the DNA TGTGCCAGCTCACCGGACTTACAAGAGACCCAGTACTTC. Translating it yields CASSPDLQETQYF.

The chain links TRBV4-1 to TRBJ1-2; weak D call: TRBD1 (5 bases). CDR3 length: 12 amino acids. Trimming stripped 0 bases from V and 13 bases from J, with 12 bases between. Germline CDR1 reads MGHRA; CDR2 reads YSYEKL. The CDR3: CASSQEWGLCTF. The CDR3 DNA sequence: TGCGCCAGCAGCCAAGAATGGGGCCTTTGCACCTTC.

Details on this clone: Germline is not matched at one junction end, which may reflect a read error. The gene calls are TRBV18 and TRBJ1-1, with 7 bases that match TRBD1. Germline CDR1 reads KGHSH; CDR2 reads LQKENI. This CDR3 is built from 14 residues. The DNA of the CDR3 is TGTGCCAGCTCCCTGGGACAGCTGAAAACTGAAGCTTTCTTT. This gives the protein CASSLGQLKTEAFF.

The chain links TRBV7-6 to TRBJ1-1; 8 nucleotides line up with TRBD1. Per the germline V gene, CDR1 is SGHVS and CDR2 is FNYEAQ. This CDR3 comprises 14 residues. Unmatched junction bases numbered 6, after V lost 6 bases and J lost 3 bases. The CDR3 bases are TGTGCCAGCAGGCGGACAGGGCTCTACACTGAAGCTTTCTTT. Protein sequence: CASRRTGLYTEAFF.

V usage is TRBV6-1 and J usage is TRBJ2-7; a weak D match, TRBD1 (5 bases). V lost 8 bases and J 1 base, leaving 12 bases between the germline ends. CDR1 is MNHNS, CDR2 SASEGT, per germline. The CDR3 totals 13 residues. CDR3 sequence (DNA): TGTGCCAGCGGTGTTACAGGTTCCTACGAGCAGTACTTC. Its translation: CASGVTGSYEQYF.

This chain links TRBV5-1 with TRBJ2-5, with D possibly TRBD1 on 5 matching bases. The CDR3 is 14 residues long. V dropped 0 bases and J dropped 5 bases, with 11 bases sitting between them. CDR1 is SGHRS and CDR2 is YFSETQ in the germline V gene. The CDR3 region is CASSLGVGRETQYF. For the CDR3, the DNA is TGCGCCAGCAGCTTGGGAGTGGGGCGGGAGACCCAGTACTTC. Full variable domain (missing parts from reference TRBV5-1 and TRBJ2-5): KAGVTQTPRYLIKTRGQQVTLSCSPISGHRSVSWYQQTPGQGLQFLFEYFSETQRNKGNFPGRFSGRQFSNSRSEMNVSTLELGDSALYLCASSLGVGRETQYFGPGTRLLVL.

This chain joins TRBV4-2 and TRBJ2-7, with TRBD1 matching 11 bases. The CDR3 totals 16 residues. V dropped 1 base and J dropped 4; count of bases not matched to a gene: 6. Germline-derived CDR1 and CDR2 are LGHNA and YNFKEQ. CDR3 sequence (DNA): TGTGCCAGCAGCCAAGTTATGGGGACAGGGGGATACGAGCAGTACTTC. This sequence encodes CASSQVMGTGGYEQYF.

The chain recombines TRBV9 with TRBJ1-1; D is perhaps TRBD1 (5 bases). Per the germline V gene, CDR1 is SGDLS and CDR2 is YYNGEE. Trimming removed 3 bases at V and 0 bases at J, with 12 bases between. The CDR3 covers 15 residues. The CDR3 sequence is CASSASTALNTEAFF. CDR3 nucleotide sequence: TGTGCCAGCAGCGCTTCGACAGCCCTGAACACTGAAGCTTTCTTT.

This clone was counted a few times. The chain recombines TRBV5-5 with TRBJ2-1, with D possibly TRBD2 on 5 matching bases. Trimming cost V 7 bases and J 2 bases, with 22 bases left between them. Germline CDR1 reads SGHKS; CDR2 reads YYEKEE (reference sequence). The CDR3 spans 17 residues. The CDR3 nucleotides read TGTGCCAGCCAATCTCTGGGAGCGTCAGGCGCCTACAATGAGCAGTTCTTC. It codes for CASQSLGASGAYNEQFF.

This rearrangement joins TRBV5-1 to TRBJ2-1; D possibly corresponds to TRBD2 (7 bases). The CDR3 sequence is 15 residues long. Looked up from germline, CDR1 is SGHRS and CDR2 is YFSETQ. Trimming removed 1 base at V and 3 bases at J, with 11 bases between. The CDR3 region has the DNA TGCGCCAGCAGCTTGAGGGGGGAGGGCTACAATGAGCAGTTCTTC. Its protein is CASSLRGEGYNEQFF.

The chain employs TRBV2 and TRBJ1-4; 7 bases are shared with TRBD1. Trimming at V came to 7 bases and at J to 7 bases, leaving 6 bases not matched to a gene. The germline CDR1 and CDR2 sequences are SNHLY and FYNNEI. CDR3 length: 13 amino acids. The CDR3 is CASNRDRGEKLFF. The CDR3 nucleotides are TGTGCCAGCAACCGGGACAGAGGTGAAAAACTGTTTTTT.

The V gene is TRBV6-1, the J gene TRBJ2-7; 10 positions agree with TRBD1. CDR3 length equals 14 residues. The V gene end was trimmed by 4 bases and the J gene end by 5 bases; junction bases not matched to a gene: 5. Germline V gene lookup returns CDR1 MNHNS and CDR2 SASEGT. CDR3 bases: TGTGCCAGCAGTGGGACAGGGGGAATCCACGAGCAGTACTTC. It specifies CASSGTGGIHEQYF.

There are a few counts of this clone. The chain uses TRBV13 and TRBJ2-7; 10 positions agree with TRBD2. The CDR3 is 12 amino acids. Trimming cost V 8 bases and J 6 bases; bases outside gene matches: 4. Germline V lookup: CDR1 PRHDT, CDR2 FYEKMQ (reference sequence). The CDR3 bases are TGTGCCAGCGAAATAGCGGGAGGCGAGCAGTACTTC. It encodes CASEIAGGEQYF.

This rearrangement joins TRBV7-2 to TRBJ2-3; tentatively, D is TRBD2 (6 bases). CDR3 size: 16 residues. Germline V lookup: CDR1 SGHTA, CDR2 FQGNSA. V was pared by 5 bases and J by 3 bases, with 18 bases between. DNA for the CDR3: TGTGCCAGCAGCCCGGAGGACTATCCACCTACAGATACGCAGTATTTT. The encoded protein is CASSPEDYPPTDTQYF.

This clone showed up just a few times. The CDR3: CASSLYPYEGAYEQYF. The CDR3 coding sequence is TGTGCCAGCAGTTTATATCCTTACGAGGGGGCCTACGAGCAGTACTTC. This chain joins TRBV28 and TRBJ2-7; tentatively, D is TRBD1 (6 bases). The CDR3 extends over 16 amino acids. Germline V lookup: CDR1 MDHEN, CDR2 SYDVKM. Trimming took off 1 base at V and 2 bases at J, with 15 bases between the two ends. Together with reference TRBV28 and TRBJ2-7, the CDR3 gives the full variable domain: DVKVTQSSRYLVKRTGEKVFLECVQDMDHENMFWYRQDPGLGLRLIYFSYDVKMKEKGDIPEGYSVSREKKERFSLILESASTNQTSMYLCASSLYPYEGAYEQYFGPGTRLTVT.

This clone was seen only once. The CDR3 reads CASSLRLGQIEAFF. As DNA, the CDR3 is TGTGCCAGCAGCCTCCGGTTAGGACAAATTGAAGCTTTCTTT. The rearrangement joins TRBV9 to TRBJ1-1; a weak D match, TRBD1 (5 bases). Germline loops: CDR1 SGDLS, CDR2 YYNGEE. The V end lost 4 bases, the J end lost 7 bases, and 17 bases lay between the germline ends. The CDR3 is 14 amino acids.

The V and J genes are TRBV4-1 and TRBJ2-2; perhaps TRBD2 as D (6 bases). The CDR3 extends over 16 amino acids. The germline gives CDR1 MGHRA, CDR2 YSYEKL. V was shortened by 0 bases and J by 7 bases, with 15 bases between the two germline ends. The CDR3 here is CASSQDINLGGGELFF. DNA for the CDR3: TGCGCCAGCAGCCAAGATATTAACTTGGGGGGCGGGGAGCTGTTTTTT.

The chain uses TRBV2 and TRBJ1-5, with D possibly TRBD1 on 6 matching bases. CDR3 length: 16 residues. Germline V gene lookup returns CDR1 SNHLY and CDR2 FYNNEI. V shed 2 bases and J shed 0 bases, with 11 bases lying between them. This chain's CDR3 is CASSERAGDSNQPQHF. The CDR3 DNA reads TGTGCCAGCAGTGAAAGGGCAGGGGATAGCAATCAGCCCCAGCATTTT.

The chain carries TRBV27 and TRBJ2-2; weak D call: TRBD1 (5 bases). Germline V gene data show CDR1 as MNHEY and CDR2 as SMNVEV (reference sequence). CDR3 length: 15 residues. The V gene lost 2 bases and the J gene lost 5 bases, with 12 bases spanning the gap. CDR3 nucleotides: TGTGCCAGCAGTTTAGTCAGGGATGGGACCGGGGAGCTGTTTTTT. Translating it yields CASSLVRDGTGELFF.

In this sample, this clone turned up once. The chain is built from TRBV6-1 and TRBJ2-7; D is uncertain. The CDR3 runs 12 residues. CDR1 is MNHNS, CDR2 SASEGT, per germline. V dropped 5 bases and J dropped 4 bases, with 9 bases sitting between them. The chain's CDR3 is CASSLPGYEQYF. As DNA, the CDR3 is TGTGCCAGCAGTCTCCCCGGGTACGAGCAGTACTTC.

The chain carries TRBV6-1 and TRBJ1-1; TRBD1 matches at 8 bases. CDR1 and CDR2 from the germline V gene are MNHNS and SASEGT. CDR3 length: 13 residues. Losses at the gene ends were 7 bases for V and 3 bases for J; bases not matched to a gene: 4. The CDR3 sequence: CASTKDRDTEAFF. As DNA, the CDR3 is TGTGCCAGCACCAAGGACAGGGACACTGAAGCTTTCTTT.